This is a list of T cell receptor beta chains from one sample in a study of cytomegalovirus exposure and HLA in healthy donors. TCRdb keeps only in-frame clones here, not all; method: immunoSEQ multiplex PCR. Among hundreds of thousands of clones listed, 82% were seen once. The sequenced sample was PBMCs. The receptors shown here come from a man between 35 and 55 years old in good health and CMV-seropositive. The CDR3 runs from the conserved cysteine through the conserved F or W. A D gene is named only where the DNA matches it firmly. Where a row states a size, it is once, few, many or the class of an expanded clone; other rows omit it.

-,TRBJ2-3,TRBV20-1,-,TGCAGTGAAAGGAGTTCAGATACGCAGTATTTT,CSERSSDTQYF
-,TRBJ2-5,TRBV27,-,TGTGCCAGCAGTTCAACAGGAGCCGATGGAGAAGAGACCCAGTACTTC,CASSSTGADGEETQYF
TRBD2,TRBJ2-5,TRBV6-1,-,TGTGCCAGCAGTCGAGCGGGGGGGGAGACCCAGTACTTC,CASSRAGGETQYF
-,TRBJ2-5,TRBV6-5,-,TGTGCCAGCACCCATAGGGGGGGGGCGGGCGAGACCCAGTACTTC,CASTHRGGAGETQYF
-,TRBJ1-3,TRBV6-1,-,TGTGCCAGCAGTGTCTGGGGGGATCCTGGAAACACCATATATTTT,CASSVWGDPGNTIYF
-,TRBJ2-3,TRBV5-1,few,TGCGCCAGCAGCCCCATGGTAGGGGTAGATACGCAGTATTTT,CASSPMVGVDTQYF
-,TRBJ1-1,TRBV5-1,once,TGCGCCAGCAGCTTGGATCCACTAAAGAACACTGAAGCTTTCTTT,CASSLDPLKNTEAFF
TRBD2,TRBJ2-1,TRBV15,-,TGTGCCACCAGCAGACCTACTAGCGGTATGTCCTACAATGAGCAGTTCTTC,CATSRPTSGMSYNEQFF
TRBD2,TRBJ2-1,TRBV11-3,-,TGTGCCAGCAGTCGCCGTCCCGGGACTAGCGGAAATGAGCAGTTCTTC,CASSRRPGTSGNEQFF
TRBD1,TRBJ1-1,TRBV18,few,TGTGCCAGCTTACCGGGACAGGGCTTCGCTGAAGCTTTCTTT,CASLPGQGFAEAFF
-,TRBJ1-4,TRBV11-3,-,TGTGCCAGCAGCTTCGTTGCAGGGGCTAATGAAAAACTGTTTTTT,CASSFVAGANEKLFF
TRBD2,TRBJ2-3,TRBV5-1,-,TGCGCCAGCAGCCTCCGGGAGGGAGCTGGTACAGATACGCAGTATTTT,CASSLREGAGTDTQYF
-,TRBJ1-5,TRBV5-6,-,TGTGCCAGCAGCCCCGGATGGGGGGAGGATCAGCCCCAGCATTTT,CASSPGWGEDQPQHF
TRBD1,TRBJ2-2,TRBV4-1,-,TGCGCCAGCAGCCAAGACGGACAGGGGGCGTCCGGGGAGCTGTTTTTT,CASSQDGQGASGELFF
-,TRBJ2-5,TRBV5-1,-,TGCGCCAGCGCTGTGGAGTGGCGAACTCAAGAGACCCAGTACTTC,CASAVEWRTQETQYF
-,TRBJ2-7,TRBV5-1,-,TGCGCCAGCAGCTCACAGGGCTACGAGCAGTACTTC,CASSSQGYEQYF
-,TRBJ1-2,TRBV9,-,TGTGCCAGCAGCACCCCCCTTAGCGGCTACACCTTC,CASSTPLSGYTF
-,TRBJ2-1,TRBV4-1,-,TGCGCCAGCAGCCAAACCCCCGGGAGTCAGAACTACAATGAGCAGTTCTTC,CASSQTPGSQNYNEQFF
-,TRBJ2-3,TRBV30,-,TGTGCCTGGAGTAATTACAACACAGATACGCAGTATTTT,CAWSNYNTDTQYF
-,TRBJ1-1,TRBV5-1,-,TGCGCCAGCAGCTTGGTCAGGGGCCAAGCTTTCTTT,CASSLVRGQAFF
TRBD1,TRBJ1-2,TRBV19,-,TGTGCCAGTTCACAGGGGGCGAGGGGCTACACCTTC,CASSQGARGYTF
-,TRBJ1-1,TRBV6-1,-,TGTGCCAGCAGCGTACACCGGACAGCGAACACTGAAGCTTTCTTT,CASSVHRTANTEAFF
-,TRBJ2-1,TRBV6-5,-,TGTGCCAGCAGTAGCCGACAGGTCCCGATATGGCAGTTCTTC,CASSSRQVPIWQFF